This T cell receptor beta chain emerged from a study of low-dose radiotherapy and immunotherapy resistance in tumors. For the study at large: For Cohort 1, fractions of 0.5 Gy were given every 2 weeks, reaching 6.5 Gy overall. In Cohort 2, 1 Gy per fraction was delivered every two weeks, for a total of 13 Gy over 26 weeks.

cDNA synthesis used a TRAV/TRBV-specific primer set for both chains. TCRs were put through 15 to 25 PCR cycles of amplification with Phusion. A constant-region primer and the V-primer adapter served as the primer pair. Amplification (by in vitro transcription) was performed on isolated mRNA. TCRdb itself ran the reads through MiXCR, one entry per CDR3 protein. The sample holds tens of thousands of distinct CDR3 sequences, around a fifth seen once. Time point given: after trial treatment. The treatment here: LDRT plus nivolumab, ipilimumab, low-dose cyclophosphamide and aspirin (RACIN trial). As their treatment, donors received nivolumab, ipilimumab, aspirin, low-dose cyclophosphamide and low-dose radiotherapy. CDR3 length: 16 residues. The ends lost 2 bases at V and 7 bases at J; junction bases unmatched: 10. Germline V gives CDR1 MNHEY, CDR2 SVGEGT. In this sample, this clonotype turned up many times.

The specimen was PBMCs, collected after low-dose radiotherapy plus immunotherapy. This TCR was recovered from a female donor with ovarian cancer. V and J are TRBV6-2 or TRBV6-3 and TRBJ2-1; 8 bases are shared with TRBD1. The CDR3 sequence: CASSYRAGGAINEQFF. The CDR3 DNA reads TGTGCCAGCAGTTACCGGGCAGGGGGCGCCATAAATGAGCAGTTCTTC.